The rows below give T cell receptor beta chains drawn from one sample of a study of blood T cell repertoires in COVID-19. Produced via immunoSEQ multiplex PCR; TCRdb's table is partial and in-frame only. Seen here are nearly 110,000 clones, 60% to 85% observed once, and the top ten hold 6.2%. Sample: peripheral blood. The receptors originated from a man older than 75 with COVID-19, enrolled during active disease. Each CDR3 is given with its conserved first and last residue.

v_gene	j_gene	CDR3aa
TRBV5-6	TRBJ2-6	CASSLEVRSTSGANVLTF
TRBV7-9	TRBJ1-1	CASSPKTGGWTEAFF
TRBV3-1/TRBV3-2	TRBJ1-2	CASSQVTGRGSGYTF
TRBV9	TRBJ2-2	CASSVGDRGAGELFF
TRBV19	TRBJ1-5	CASSITGGNQPQHF
TRBV4-1	TRBJ2-3	CASSHVLAGTRTDTQYF
TRBV9	TRBJ2-2	CASSVRAGGPETGELFF
TRBV5-1	TRBJ2-1	CASSRQGNEQFF
TRBV3-1/TRBV3-2	TRBJ1-5	CASSQGLGQPQHF
TRBV5-5	TRBJ1-4	CASSLGTRGANEKLFF
TRBV5-5	TRBJ1-2	CASSHLGGSLYGYTF
TRBV19	TRBJ1-3	CASSDRGGNTIYF
TRBV19	TRBJ1-5	CASSQGVGQPQHF